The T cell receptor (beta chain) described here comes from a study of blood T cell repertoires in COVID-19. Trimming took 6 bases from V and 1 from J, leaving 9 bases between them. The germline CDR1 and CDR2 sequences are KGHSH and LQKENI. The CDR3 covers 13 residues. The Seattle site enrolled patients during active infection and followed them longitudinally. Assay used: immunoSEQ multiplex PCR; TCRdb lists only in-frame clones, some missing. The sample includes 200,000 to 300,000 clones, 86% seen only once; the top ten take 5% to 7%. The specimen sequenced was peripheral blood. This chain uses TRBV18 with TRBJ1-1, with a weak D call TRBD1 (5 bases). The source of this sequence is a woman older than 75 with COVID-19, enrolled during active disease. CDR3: CASSGDRNTEAFF. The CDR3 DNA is TGTGCCAGCTCGGGTGACAGGAACACTGAAGCTTTCTTT.